These 21 T cell receptor beta chains originate from one sample sequenced in a study of regulatory T cells in long-lasting Graves disease (dated by TCRdb to the early 2020s). Library creation used multiplex PCR. The sample was run on an Illumina HiSeq 4000. TCR beta libraries were built with iRepertoire HTBI primers and Arm-PCR amplification of CDR3 regions. Through fastp at Q25 and MiXCR, TCRdb rebuilt clones from the public reads, retaining in-frame beta chains. Rows are unified per CDR3 protein, each entry keeping the most common DNA and genes. Across this sample there are roughly 500,000 distinct CDR3 sequences, with 20% to 25% seen only once. About 6.6% of the sample goes to the ten largest clones. The label giving this sample's time point can be read as: persistent/refractory GD, antithyroid drugs over 5 years with positive TRAb. For both TCR sequencing and RNA sequencing, RNA was extracted from PBMCs using TRIzol.

Sequencing used peripheral blood mononuclear cells (PBMCs), obtained when the disease was refractory, from a patient treated with antithyroid drugs. The source is a female donor with Graves disease.

The CDR3 here is CASSWSGGQGADTQYF. The CDR3 DNA reads as TGTGCCAGCAGTTGGTCCGGAGGGCAGGGCGCAGATACGCAGTATTTT. The chain combines TRBV6-5 with TRBJ2-3; D perhaps matches TRBD2 (6 bases). The germline CDR1 and CDR2 sequences are MNHEY and SVGAGI. This CDR3 spans 16 amino acids. Trimming took off 4 bases at V and 4 bases at J, with 18 bases between the two ends.

This clonotype has a count of ten or more. The gene calls are TRBV15 and TRBJ1-4; D not resolved. The ends were cut back, 0 bases at V and 8 bases at J, with 22 bases in the middle. The CDR3 is 18 amino acids. Germline CDR1 is LNHNV and CDR2 is YYDKDF (reference sequence). In DNA form, the CDR3 reads TGTGCCACCAGCAGAGACCAGCCTTTGAAGGGTTGGCGCGAAAAACTGTTTTTT. Translated: CATSRDQPLKGWREKLFF.

This rearrangement joins TRBV5-5 to TRBJ1-1; 7 bases are shared with TRBD1. V trimming: 3 bases; J trimming: 5 bases; junction bases outside the gene matches: 10. Germline CDR1 and CDR2: SGHKS and YYEKEE (reference sequence). CDR3 size: 15 residues. In DNA, the CDR3 is TGTGCCAGCAGCTCCGAGGGGGCAAGGAGAACTGAAGCTTTCTTT. Translation gives CASSSEGARRTEAFF.

On this clonotype itself: A much larger clone is a single base away; this may be a read error. Because it lacks the conserved phenylalanine or tryptophan at the end, this CDR3 is likely a read error. This sequence joins TRBV28 and TRBJ2-7; weak D call: TRBD1 (8 bases). Germline values: CDR1 MDHEN, CDR2 SYDVKM. The CDR3 totals 13 residues. Between the trimmed V and J ends, which lost 8 bases and 4 bases, there was a span of 15 bases. The CDR3 region is CASSTGGGYEQYL. The CDR3 DNA reads TGTGCCAGCTCTACAGGGGGGGGGTACGAGCAGTACCTC.

About this clonotype itself: Without the conserved terminal phenylalanine or tryptophan, this CDR3 likely stems from a read error. The V and J genes are TRBV20-1 and TRBJ1-2; D gene uncertain. Trimming took off 5 bases at V and 3 bases at J, with 10 bases between the two ends. The length of the CDR3 is 12 residues. Per germline, CDR1 DFQATT and CDR2 SNEGSKA (reference sequence). CDR3 bases: TGCAGTGCTTTCGACGCTTACTATGGCTACACCCTC. Translating gives CSAFDAYYGYTL.

This clonotype was seen ten or more times. The J gene is TRBJ1-2, the V gene TRBV28; possible D gene TRBD1, 6 bases. The germline gives CDR1 MDHEN, CDR2 SYDVKM. The CDR3 covers 15 residues. Trimming took 5 bases from V and 2 from J, leaving 15 bases between them. This CDR3 reads CASSIQGLGNYGYTF. The CDR3, as DNA: TGTGCCAGCAGTATCCAGGGGTTGGGCAACTATGGCTACACCTTC.

The rearrangement joins TRBV28 to TRBJ1-4, with no clear D. Germline V gene sequence: CDR1 MDHEN, CDR2 SYDVKM. V was clipped by 6 bases and J by 0 bases, with 20 bases between them. CDR3 length: 18 amino acids. The CDR3 loop reads CASSPTFAHRTTNEKLFF. CDR3 DNA: TGTGCCAGCAGCCCAACCTTCGCCCACAGAACAACTAATGAAAAACTGTTTTTT.

This clonotype was found many times. V gene TRBV28 combines with J gene TRBJ1-4; TRBD1 agrees at 7 bases. With V trimmed by 3 bases and J by 1 base, 2 bases remained unmatched. The CDR3 is 15 residues long. Germline V gene sequence: CDR1 MDHEN, CDR2 SYDVKM. The CDR3 is CASSLGDRTNEKLFF. Here the CDR3 DNA reads TGTGCCAGCAGTTTGGGGGACAGAACTAATGAAAAACTGTTTTTT.

Here the CDR3 DNA reads TGTGCCAGCAGCCCTCAAGGCGGGGGCACACCCCTCCACTTT. This codes for CASSPQGGGTPLHF. This rearrangement joins TRBV7-2 to TRBJ1-6, with D possibly TRBD1 on 6 matching bases. CDR1 and CDR2 (germline): SGHTA, FQGNSA. With 5 bases removed from V and 11 bases from J, the gap between germline ends came to 16 bases. The CDR3 consists of 14 residues. The full variable domain, its missing parts supplied by reference TRBV7-2 and TRBJ1-6, is GAGVSQSPSNKVTEKGKDVELRCDPISGHTALYWYRQSLGQGLEFLIYFQGNSAPDKSGLPSDRFSAERTGGSVSTLTIQRTQQEDSAVYLCASSPQGGGTPLHFGNGTRLTVT.

This clonotype was counted many times. Germline is not matched at one junction end, which may reflect a read error. CDR3 bases: TGTGCCAGCAGCGAAGGGAATCGGATAGGCCAAGCTTTCTTT. This sequence encodes CASSEGNRIGQAFF. The chain couples TRBV6-1 to TRBJ1-1; D is unclear. This CDR3 is 14 amino acids long. CDR1 is MNHNS and CDR2 is SASEGT in the germline V gene.

There are many counts of this clonotype. J is TRBJ2-5 and V is TRBV29-1; TRBD2 might be the D (6 bases). The CDR3 totals 14 residues. The germline V gene has CDR1 SQVTM and CDR2 ANQGSEA. Trimming stripped 4 bases from V and 1 base from J, with 13 bases between. This CDR3 is CSVAPRGAQETQYF. CDR3 in DNA: TGCAGCGTTGCCCCTCGCGGGGCCCAAGAGACCCAGTACTTC.

V gene TRBV7-2 combines with J gene TRBJ2-2, with 7 bases lining up with TRBD1. V shed 5 bases, J shed 6 bases, and the junction held 9 bases outside the gene matches. The CDR3 length is 15 residues. Germline-derived CDR1 and CDR2 are SGHTA and FQGNSA. The CDR3 DNA follows: TGTGCCAGCAGCGACCCGACAGGGAAGCCCGGGGAGCTGTTTTTT. Protein product: CASSDPTGKPGELFF.

This clonotype appeared many times. One end of the junction does not line up with germline, which may come from a read error. This chain joins TRBV2 and TRBJ1-4, with TRBD1 identical over 7 bases. CDR1 SNHLY and CDR2 FYNNEI come from the germline V gene. CDR3 length: 12 amino acids. The DNA of the CDR3 is TGTGCCAGCATTGAAAGCTCGGGGACAGAGACTTTT. The encoded protein is CASIESSGTETF. The whole variable domain, filled in from reference TRBV2 and TRBJ1-4, reads EPEVTQTPSHQVTQMGQEVILRCVPISNHLYFYWYRQILGQKVEFLVSFYNNEISEKSEIFDDQFSVERPDGSNFTLKIRSTKLEDSAMYFCASIESSGTETFGSGTQLSVL.

V gene TRBV15 combines with J gene TRBJ1-2, with D tentatively TRBD1 (5 bases). This CDR3 comprises 15 residues. The V gene's germline CDR1 is LNHNV and CDR2 YYDKDF (reference sequence). Trimming removed 4 bases from V and 2 bases from J, with 14 bases in between. This CDR3 is CATSMILGENYGYTF. CDR3 nucleotides: TGTGCCACCAGCATGATACTAGGGGAGAACTATGGCTACACCTTC.

This clonotype was recorded at least ten times. The chain carries TRBV29-1 and TRBJ2-5, with unresolved D. The CDR3 consists of 15 residues. V lost 0 bases and J lost 2, with 13 bases in between. Germline assignment: CDR1 SQVTM and CDR2 ANQGSEA. The CDR3, as DNA: TGCAGCGTTGAAGATTTGGGTTGGGGTCAAGAGACCCAGTACTTC. Amino acids: CSVEDLGWGQETQYF.

This clonotype was seen ten or more times. The V and J genes are TRBV20-1 and TRBJ2-7; tentatively, D is TRBD2 (5 bases). V gave up 3 bases and J gave up 4 bases, with 16 bases separating them. Germline CDR1 and CDR2: DFQATT and SNEGSKA (reference sequence). The CDR3 consists of 14 residues. CDR3 region: CSARFPGSLYEQYF. The CDR3 coding sequence is TGCAGTGCTAGGTTCCCGGGAAGCCTGTACGAGCAGTACTTC.

This clonotype was picked up one time. The chain has TRBV6-9 and TRBJ1-4; no firm D call. The V gene's germline CDR1 is MNHGY and CDR2 SVAAGI. The CDR3 sequence is 15 residues long. V was clipped by 3 bases and J by 0 bases, with 8 bases between them. The CDR3 is CASSYADSTNEKLFF. CDR3 nucleotide sequence: TGTGCCAGCAGTTACGCGGATTCAACTAATGAAAAACTGTTTTTT.

Many counts were recorded for this clonotype. J is TRBJ2-6 and V is TRBV6-1; D gene unclear. V was clipped by 2 bases and J by 1 base, with 6 bases between them. This CDR3 comprises 15 residues. Germline lookup yields CDR1 MNHNS and CDR2 SASEGT. Written as DNA, the CDR3 is TGTGCCAGCAGTGAACACTGGTCTGGGGCCAACGTCCTGACTTTC. Translated: CASSEHWSGANVLTF.

This clonotype was seen a few times. A much larger clone lies a single base off, so this may be a read error. This is likely a read error, given that the CDR3 carries no conserved phenylalanine or tryptophan at its end. The chain links TRBV28 to TRBJ1-4; 7 nucleotides line up with TRBD1. The CDR3 covers 17 residues. V shed 5 bases and J 8 bases; nucleotides not matched to a gene: 17. CDR1 and CDR2 (germline): MDHEN, SYDVKM. As DNA, the CDR3 is TGTGCCAGCAGTCTGCTCCCTAGGGGGCGCTTGGCCGAAAAACTGTTTTCT. Protein product: CASSLLPRGRLAEKLFS.

The rearrangement uses TRBV28 and TRBJ1-5; D is possibly TRBD1 (6 bases). The V and J ends lost 4 bases and 1 base respectively, with 17 bases between them. The germline gives CDR1 MDHEN, CDR2 SYDVKM. This CDR3 has 17 residues. The CDR3 DNA sequence: TGTGCCAGCAGTTCCCATTGGGGGGGGCAGAGCAATCAGCCCCAGCATTTT. Translation: CASSSHWGGQSNQPQHF.

The gene calls are TRBV5-4 and TRBJ2-5; no clear D gene. There are 16 residues in the CDR3. CDR1 and CDR2 from the germline V gene are SGHNT and YYREEE (reference sequence). Trimming pared 4 bases from V and 5 bases from J, leaving 21 bases between. As DNA, the CDR3 is TGTGCCAGCAGCATGTCGCTAGGCCCACTTAGGGAGACCCAGTACTTC. It translates to CASSMSLGPLRETQYF.